The rows below give T cell receptor beta chains drawn from one sample of a study of blood T cell repertoires in COVID-19. The table came from immunoSEQ multiplex PCR; TCRdb's copy has only in-frame clones and leaves some out. The sample holds more than 250,000 clones, around nine tenths seen once. The sequenced material came from PBMCs or T cells enriched from blood (not recorded which). The source of these receptors is a middle-aged woman who had recovered from COVID-19. CDR3s include the opening cysteine and the closing phenylalanine or tryptophan. The D gene is left open where the match is weak. Rows may omit the clone size; those that give it use once, few, many or a size class.

j_gene | d_gene | len | v_gene | abundance | CDR3nt | CDR3aa
TRBJ2-1 | . | 15 | TRBV7-9 | once | TGTGCCAGCAGCTTAGGCCCGGAGCCCAGCCGGGGGCAGTTCTTC | CASSLGPEPSRGQFF
TRBJ2-7 | TRBD1 | 15 | TRBV7-2 | . | TGTGCCAGCAGCTTAAAGGGACAGGGGTTCTACGAGCAGTACTTC | CASSLKGQGFYEQYF
TRBJ1-6 | . | 16 | TRBV5-1 | . | TGCGCCAGCAGCTGGAACGCCGGGACATTAAATTCACCCCTCCACTTT | CASSWNAGTLNSPLHF
TRBJ2-2 | TRBD2 | 17 | TRBV18 | . | TGTGCCAGCTCACTTCTGAGCGGGAGGGCTTACACCGGGGAGCTGTTTTTT | CASSLLSGRAYTGELFF
TRBJ2-5 | TRBD1 | 13 | TRBV7-2 | . | TGTGCCAGCAGCGGTGACAGGGAGGAGACCCAGTACTTC | CASSGDREETQYF
TRBJ1-1 | . | 16 | TRBV6-5 | . | TGTGCCAGCAGTTACTCGTACGGGAGAGCGAACACTGAAGCTTTCTTT | CASSYSYGRANTEAFF
TRBJ1-6 | TRBD1 | 14 | TRBV28 | . | TGTGCCAGCAGAAGGACAGGGAGTAATTCACCCCTCCACTTT | CASRRTGSNSPLHF
TRBJ1-4 | . | 15 | TRBV7-9 | . | TGTGCCAGCAGCTTTCGAGGGGGAACTAATGAAAAACTGTTTTTT | CASSFRGGTNEKLFF
TRBJ2-7 | TRBD1 | 14 | TRBV7-2 | few | TGTGCCAGCACCCCTGACAGGGGGCTCTACGAGCAGTACTTC | CASTPDRGLYEQYF
TRBJ2-5 | . | 11 | TRBV30 | once | TGTGCCTGCAATAGTTTGAAGACCCAGTACTTC | CACNSLKTQYF
TRBJ1-2 | TRBD1 | 13 | TRBV19 | . | TGTGCCAGTAGACTGACAGGGAACTATGGCTACACCTTC | CASRLTGNYGYTF
TRBJ2-4 | TRBD1 | 20 | TRBV5-1 | . | TGCGCCAGCAGCCTTACCCCGCGTGGCGGGACAGGGGGCAAAATAAACATTCAGTACTTC | CASSLTPRGGTGGKINIQYF
TRBJ2-4 | . | 15 | TRBV28 | once | TGTGCCAGCAGTTCAGGGGGGAGGGCCAAAAACATTCAGTACTTC | CASSSGGRAKNIQYF
TRBJ2-3 | . | 13 | TRBV27 | . | TGTGCCAGCAGTTCCCCCCTCACAGATACGCAGTATTTT | CASSSPLTDTQYF
TRBJ1-2 | . | 11 | TRBV2 | . | TGTGCCAGCAGTATTTATTATGGCTACACCTTC | CASSIYYGYTF
TRBJ2-3 | . | 11 | TRBV7-9 | . | TGTGCCAGCAGCTTACGGGACTTCCAGTATTTT | CASSLRDFQYF
TRBJ2-7 | . | 13 | TRBV7-2 | . | TGTGCCAGCAGCTTGTTGGATCGGAGGGAGCAGTACTTC | CASSLLDRREQYF
TRBJ1-2 | . | 13 | TRBV28 | . | TGTGCCAGCAGGGACAAACCAAACTATGGCTACACCTTC | CASRDKPNYGYTF
TRBJ2-7 | . | 17 | TRBV30 | many | TGTGCCTGGAGTGTTAAGGCCGGGAGCCGGGAAGCCTACGAGCAGTACTTC | CAWSVKAGSREAYEQYF
TRBJ1-5 | . | 13 | TRBV19 | . | TGTGCCAGTAGTCAGGCTGTTAGTCAGCCCCAGCATTTT | CASSQAVSQPQHF
TRBJ1-2 | . | 16 | TRBV30 | . | TGTGCCTGGGGTCCCCCTCGAGGGGGAGGGATTCGTGGCTACACCTTC | CAWGPPRGGGIRGYTF
TRBJ2-1 | . | 14 | TRBV5-6 | . | TGTGCCAGCAGCTTTAACGCGGGATTCAATGAGCAGTTCTTC | CASSFNAGFNEQFF
TRBJ2-3 | TRBD2 | 17 | TRBV5-5 | few | TGTGCCAGCAGCTTAACCCCGGGACTAGCGGTTGCAGATACGCAGTATTTT | CASSLTPGLAVADTQYF
TRBJ2-3 | . | 14 | TRBV19 | few | TGTGCCAGTAGTATAGAGGGGAGGCCAGATACGCAGTATTTT | CASSIEGRPDTQYF
TRBJ1-2 | TRBD1 | 16 | TRBV5-6 | . | TGTGCCAGCAGCTTGAGGGGCGCAGGGGGCTTTCATGGCTACACCTTC | CASSLRGAGGFHGYTF